This T cell receptor (beta chain) emerged from a study of CD8 T cells in Susac syndrome. RNA amounts of roughly 0.45 to 1 ug underwent reverse transcription with random hexamers. One entry per CDR3 protein results from TCRdb running MiXCR on the immunoSEQ multiplex PCR reads. The profile shows some 300,000 distinct CDR3 sequences, 70% to 90% of them singletons. Specimen: CD8+ T cells from PBMCs. The origin of this receptor is a human donor with multiple sclerosis.

CDR3 sequence: CASSLWPGRVSYEQYF. DNA for the CDR3: TGTGCCAGCAGTTTATGGCCCGGGAGGGTATCCTACGAGCAGTACTTC. The genes are TRBV27 and TRBJ2-7, with 8 positions matching TRBD2. This CDR3 has 16 amino acids. After removal of 1 base from V and 1 base from J, the junction contained 6 bases not matched to a gene. Germline-derived CDR1 and CDR2 are MNHEY and SMNVEV (reference sequence).